This T cell receptor (beta chain) was recovered during a study of blood T cell repertoires in COVID-19. On the study more broadly: The United States, Italy and Spain supplied acute and convalescent COVID-19 samples. The cDNA or gDNA used as material had been derived from T cells, B-cell-depleted T cells, or PBMCs.

Authors' methods: Scientists estimated how many nucleated cells there were by amplifying reference gene primers. Sequenced by immunoSEQ multiplex PCR; TCRdb stores in-frame clones only, minus some. The V and J calls and clone size were taken over from that table, and D and trimming were inferred from the DNA. This sample has fewer than 250,000 clones; around 87% occur once, and the top ten carry around 2.7%. Germline CDR1 reads SGHRS; CDR2 reads YFSETQ. The CDR3 runs to 13 residues. V trimming: 7 bases; J trimming: 2 bases; junction bases outside the gene matches: 6. The receptor was isolated from a man aged 60 to 69 with acute or convalescent COVID-19. V is TRBV5-1 and J is TRBJ2-7, with TRBD2 identical over 7 bases. Sequenced input: peripheral blood. The CDR3 DNA sequence: TGCGCCAGCTCCTCTAGCGGCCCCTACGAGCAGTACTTC. Its translation: CASSSSGPYEQYF.